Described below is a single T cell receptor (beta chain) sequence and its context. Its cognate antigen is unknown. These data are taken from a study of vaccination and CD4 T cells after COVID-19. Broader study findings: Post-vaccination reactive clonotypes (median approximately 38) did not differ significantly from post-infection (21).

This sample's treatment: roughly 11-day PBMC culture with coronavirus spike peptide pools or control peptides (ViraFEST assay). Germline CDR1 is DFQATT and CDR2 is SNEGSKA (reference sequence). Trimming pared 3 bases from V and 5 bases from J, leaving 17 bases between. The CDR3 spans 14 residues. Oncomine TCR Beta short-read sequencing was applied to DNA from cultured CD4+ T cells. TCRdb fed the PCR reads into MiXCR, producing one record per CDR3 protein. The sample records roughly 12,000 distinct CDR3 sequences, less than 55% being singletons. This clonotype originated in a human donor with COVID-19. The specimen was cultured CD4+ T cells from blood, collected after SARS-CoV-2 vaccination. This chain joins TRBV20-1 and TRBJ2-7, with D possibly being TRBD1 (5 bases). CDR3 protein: CSARFQGSFNEQYF. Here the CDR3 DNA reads TGCAGTGCTAGGTTTCAGGGTAGTTTCAACGAGCAGTACTTC.